Listed here is a single TCR beta chain. Its antigen is not yet known. The input lacks base qualities; no much larger clone sits a single base away. The sample belongs to a study of OX40 agonist ivuxolimab in advanced cancers. As for the study more broadly: The costimulatory receptor OX40 (CD134) was targeted by ivuxolimab, a fully human IgG2 agonistic monoclonal antibody. Intravenous ivuxolimab was administered to patients every 2 weeks at six dose levels: 0.01, 0.1, 0.3, 1.5, 3 and 10 mg/kg. Of the roughly 52 dose-escalation patients, hepatocellular carcinoma was present in approximately 20, melanoma in around 15, renal cell carcinoma in 9 and head and neck cancer in 9. A male proportion of 82.7% and a mean age of 60 years, ranging from roughly 23 to 90, were recorded for the dose-escalation cohort. Prior anti-PD-1, anti-PD-L1 or anti-CTLA-4 therapy was permitted, and 40% of dose-escalation patients had received checkpoint inhibitors. Three dose-escalation patients achieved partial responses, one with hepatocellular carcinoma and two with cutaneous melanoma. Peripheral TCRbeta sequencing was intended to test whether TCR sequence diversity was altered and clonal T-cell expansion was caused by ivuxolimab. The monotherapy dose-escalation portion (N of about 57 patients) of the phase I ivuxolimab trial is reported in the paper.

V was cut back by 3 bases and J by 5 bases, leaving a gap of 8 bases between them. Reading the germline V gene gives CDR1 MRHNA and CDR2 SNTAGT. The CDR3 numbers 13 residues from cysteine through phenylalanine. Only the CDR3 region is kept as DNA, spanning 39 bases read in frame from base 1. Patients with a history of autoimmune disease or receiving systemic immunosuppression were excluded from the trial. Peripheral blood for TCR sequencing was drawn from every dose cohort at baseline, at cycle 4 day 1 and at cycle 7 day 1. Samples were obtained from an open-label, multicenter, first-in-human phase I dose-escalation trial of ivuxolimab. Adults with locally advanced or metastatic melanoma, renal cell, hepatocellular, or head and neck squamous cell carcinoma were enrolled in the trial. CD4+ and CD8+ T cells were sorted separately from peripheral blood before TCR sequencing. Genomic DNA was isolated from the sorted cells so that the TCRbeta CDR3 region could be sequenced. TCRbeta CDR3 regions were sequenced using the immunoSEQ Assay. This is the immuneACCESS table as TCRdb keeps it, with only in-frame sequences that have V and J called. A part of the clones is gone; compared with another copy, unresolved V genes explain less than half, and the rest is unexplained. The sample table holds some 100,000 clones, of which around 80% were seen once. The ten biggest clones cover 1.1% of the sample.

General findings and caveats noted by the study authors: After ivuxolimab, more expanded clones were found on average in CD8+ T cells than in CD4+ T cells. In partial responders in the 0.1-3.0 mg/kg groups, normalized peripheral clonal expansion was found to be among the lowest, especially among CD8+ T cells. Low levels of normalized T-cell clonal expansion were also seen in some patients who did not respond. The antigen specificity of the clonally expanded peripheral T cells was not determined. Clonal expansion of both CD4+ and CD8+ blood T cells was observed from baseline to week 6 at doses 0.1 to 3.0 mg/kg.

The sequencing here drew on CD4+ or CD8+ T cells sorted from blood, taken in a trial of the OX40 agonist ivuxolimab. The rearranged segments are TRBV6-4 and TRBJ1-5; a weak D assignment points to TRBD1 (6 bases agree). The origin of this receptor is an adult with an advanced solid tumor such as melanoma, head and neck, liver or kidney cancer. The DNA sequence is as follows: TGTGCCAGCAGTGAAGGGGGGCATCAGCCCCAGCATTTT. Translation gives CASSEGGHQPQHF.